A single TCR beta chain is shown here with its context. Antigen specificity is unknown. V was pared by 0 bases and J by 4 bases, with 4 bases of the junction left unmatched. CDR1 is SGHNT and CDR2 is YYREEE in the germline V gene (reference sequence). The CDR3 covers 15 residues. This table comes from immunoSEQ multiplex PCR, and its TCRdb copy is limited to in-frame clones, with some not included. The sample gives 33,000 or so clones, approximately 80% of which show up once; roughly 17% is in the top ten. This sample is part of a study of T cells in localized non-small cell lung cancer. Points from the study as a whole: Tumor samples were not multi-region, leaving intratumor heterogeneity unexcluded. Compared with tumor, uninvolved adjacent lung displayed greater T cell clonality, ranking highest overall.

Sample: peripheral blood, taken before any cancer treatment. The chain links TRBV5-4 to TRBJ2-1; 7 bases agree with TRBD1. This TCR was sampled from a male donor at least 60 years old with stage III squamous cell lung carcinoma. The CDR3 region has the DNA TGTGCCAGCAGCTTGGAGGACAGGACTTACAATGAGCAGTTCTTC. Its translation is CASSLEDRTYNEQFF.